This record covers a single T cell receptor beta chain. This may arise from a read error, as a much more abundant clone is one base away. The germline gives CDR1 MGHDK, CDR2 SYGVNS. This CDR3 is built from 15 residues. After removal of 4 bases from V and 3 bases from J, the junction contained 6 bases not matched to a gene. This specimen comes from a study of glioma-infiltrating T cells. Study-level background: Samples included WHO grade II oligodendrogliomas or astrocytomas and initial-diagnosis grade IV glioblastomas.

TCR alpha and beta CDR3 regions were amplified from RNA using iRepertoire nested multiplex PCR. One entry per CDR3 protein, called by TCRdb with MiXCR from the multiplex PCR reads. This sample has about 380,000 distinct CDR3 sequences, with roughly two fifths found just once. J is TRBJ2-3 and V is TRBV25-1; 8 bases line up with TRBD2. The sequenced sample consisted of glioma tissue, nonneoplastic brain tissue, or PBMCs (not recorded which). The TCR comes from a human donor with low-grade glioma or glioblastoma, undergoing nonglioma brain surgery, or in good health (not recorded which). CDR3 DNA sequence: TGTGCCAGCAGTGGAAGCGCGGGAGGAACAGATACGCAGTATTTT. Translated, it gives CASSGSAGGTDTQYF.